This T cell receptor (beta chain) was sequenced for a study of cytomegalovirus exposure and HLA in healthy donors. Study outcomes and limitations: A list of 150 or so TCR beta chains associated with cytomegalovirus was given.

It was healthy bone marrow donors who served as donors. The table lists this clone with a few counts. Its antigen is not identified. PCR involved 60 Vbeta and 13 Jbeta primers. The repertoire was sequenced with immunoSEQ multiplex PCR; TCRdb's copy has only in-frame clones and lacks some. The sample holds some 110,000 clones, over 75% seen once. Germline-derived CDR1 and CDR2 are SGHTA and FQGTGA. V was trimmed by 1 base and J by 7 bases, leaving 10 bases between them. CDR3 size: 13 residues. This chain uses TRBV7-3 with TRBJ1-2, with D possibly TRBD1 on 5 matching bases. Sequencing was performed on PBMCs. This TCR was recovered from a woman in her 40s in good health and CMV-seropositive. CDR3 DNA sequence: TGTGCCAGCAGCTTAAGGGCCAGGGCTGGCTACACCTTC. It yields the protein CASSLRARAGYTF.